This TCR beta chain is drawn from a study of memory CD8 T cells in hepatitis C reinfection. Study summary: HCV reinfection meant a positive HCV RNA test after two negative tests at least 60 days apart. Samples late or after reinfection came 12 to 24 weeks post-detection. The study's findings and limits: Conclusions on public clonotypes and secondary clearance were not definitive with five donors.

The protocol was immunoSEQ multiplex PCR, while the TCRdb copy is restricted to in-frame clones and leaves out a portion. Of about 46,000 clones listed, roughly nine tenths were seen once; the top ten hold around 0.78%. CDR1 and CDR2 from the germline V gene are SGHDN and FVKESK. This CDR3 contains 16 residues. The V and J ends lost 0 bases and 7 bases, in that order; junction bases with no gene match: 7. As for time point: late/post reinfection, 12 to 24 weeks after detection. TCR sequencing was done directly ex vivo on sorted cells, without expansion in vitro. The Montreal HEPCO cohort supplied donors who inject drugs. Comment on this clone: What it recognizes is unknown.

The clonotype was recovered from a young man with hepatitis C virus infection. The source material was naive CD8+ T cells sorted from blood. The chain links TRBV14 to TRBJ2-2; 8 nucleotides line up with TRBD1. CDR3 DNA sequence: TGTGCCAGCAGCCAAGATCCAGGGGGCAATGGCGGGGAGCTGTTTTTT. Translating it yields CASSQDPGGNGGELFF.